A selection of T cell receptor beta chains follows, all from one sample in a study of naive and memory T cell subsets. TCRdb analysed the UMI-ligation and nested PCR reads with MiXCR anew, one entry per CDR3 protein. This sample carries some 82,000 distinct CDR3 sequences, around 10% of them seen once, and the ten largest clones take just over 0.13%. The sample comprised naive CD4+ T cells from blood. These receptors all stem from a human donor in good health. CDR3s leave out the opening cysteine and the closing phenylalanine or tryptophan.

TRBV20-1 SASGREKLF
TRBV28 ASRSPGQGTYEQY
TRBV7-9 ASTSGNEQY
TRBV13 ASRQIEDGQSSYNEQF
TRBV7-3 ASSQAGTRAGGELF
TRBV7-3 ASSWSPGGTGELF
TRBV2 ASTSSNQPQH
TRBV6-2/TRBV6-3 ASSWTEDTQY
TRBV29-1 SVEWQANTDTQY
TRBV7-9 ASSLIDPRTEAF
TRBV27 ASSFTGQPYGYT
TRBV11-3 ASSLQTGSYGYT
TRBV20-1 SARVAGITDTQY
TRBV29-1 SVELAKNIQY
TRBV27 ASSIRGGNAEAF
TRBV7-2 ASSPEAGNQPQH
TRBV6-5 ALGLPGVTSETQY
TRBV11-2 ASSTRDHYEQY
TRBV24-1 ATEDVTVDEQF
TRBV24-1 ATSDHEWGGSYNEQF
TRBV3-1 ASSQPSLLAGEGDTQY
TRBV6-9 ASSLWGFFQPQH
TRBV12-3/TRBV12-4 ASSLARQSIPRYGYT
TRBV5-5 ASSFRDNLDEQY
TRBV29-1 SGGGTRSYNEQF
TRBV4-3 ASSQDRGINTEAF
TRBV9 ASGGQGVTGELF
TRBV6-2/TRBV6-3 ASSSAGSGYYEQY
TRBV27 ASRGLAANEQF
TRBV6-4 ASKDGGRGNFNYGYT
TRBV5-1 ASRTGPTRTGETQY
TRBV11-3 ASSSGLAGASDTQY
TRBV29-1 SVRGSWSYEQY
TRBV6-2/TRBV6-3 ASSYRATWNTEAF
TRBV29-1 SVISYNEQF
TRBV5-1 ASRSTSGKRRQY
TRBV20-1 SALAGGPFNIQY
TRBV2 ASSTTRWETQY
TRBV6-2/TRBV6-3 ASSPDSRPRYGYT
TRBV7-9 ASSPGQIGNEQF
TRBV5-6 ASSLIDRVTGNTIY
TRBV7-2 ASSLKKGESYEQY
TRBV4-1 ASSQDRTYQETQY
TRBV6-1 ASSGRWGEQF
TRBV6-1 ASNRLGLVSEQY
TRBV6-2/TRBV6-3 ASSRPIGGTWQPQH
TRBV6-2/TRBV6-3 ASSYSWSEAF
TRBV6-2/TRBV6-3 ARPATKTIVEVGELF
TRBV4-2 ASSQGEQGNQPQH
TRBV4-3 ASSHLRVSGSGANVLT
TRBV12-3/TRBV12-4 ASSRTGGLGYGYT
TRBV7-2 ASSSEPITLEQY
TRBV5-5 ASSLFQNNQPQH
TRBV25-1 ASRAFDEQY